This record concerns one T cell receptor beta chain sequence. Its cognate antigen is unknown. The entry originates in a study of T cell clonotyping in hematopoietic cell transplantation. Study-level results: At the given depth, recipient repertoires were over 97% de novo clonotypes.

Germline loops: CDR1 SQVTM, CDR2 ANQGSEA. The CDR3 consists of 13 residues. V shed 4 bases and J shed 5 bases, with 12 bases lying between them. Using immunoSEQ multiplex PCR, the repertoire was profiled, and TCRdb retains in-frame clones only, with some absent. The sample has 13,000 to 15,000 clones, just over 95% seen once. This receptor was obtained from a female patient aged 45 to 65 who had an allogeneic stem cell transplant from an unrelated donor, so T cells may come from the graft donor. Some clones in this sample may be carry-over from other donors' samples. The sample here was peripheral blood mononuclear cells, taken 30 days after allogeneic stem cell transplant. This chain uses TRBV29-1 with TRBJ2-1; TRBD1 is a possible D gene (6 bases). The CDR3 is CSVAAGEHNEQFF. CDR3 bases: TGCAGCGTTGCGGCAGGGGAACACAATGAGCAGTTCTTC.